This T cell receptor (beta chain) was recorded in a study of shared clonotypes between healthy human individuals (dated by TCRdb to about 2020). Turning to the overall study: Three men and two women, aged 18 to 49 years, made up the cohort. For each donor, CD4 naive and CD4 memory were each run on three plates, CD8 naive on two plates, and CD8 memory on one plate. To estimate repertoire size and how much clonotypes are shared between individuals, the study performed deep sequencing of blood TCR repertoires from about 5 healthy adults. Different laboratories and diverse techniques were used to prepare libraries and sequence TCR repertoires, to increase sequencing depth and limit assay-specific biases. Between about 0.8 and 8.9 billion PBMCs per donor were obtained by leukapheresis.

Using the deep immunoSEQ assay, TCR CDR3 regions were amplified from genomic DNA by multiplex PCR. Extracted genomic DNA from each cell subset was distributed evenly across all wells of several immunoSEQ 96-well plates, and each plate was treated as a replicate. For sorted subsets, about 0.2 ug genomic DNA, equal to approximately 30,000 T cell genomes, was loaded into each replicate PCR. The purified libraries were quantified using a Qubit 3.0 fluorometer, sized with a Bioanalyzer 2100, and then quantified again using the KAPA Library Quantification kit. Every immunoSEQ 96-well plate was sequenced on a separate single-read 150-cycle Illumina NextSeq 550 flow cell. The published analysis was carried out like this. The immunoSEQ output contained only junctional sequences without quality scores, so filtering could not match that applied to full-length reads. To assign V/J genes and CDR3, sequences were annotated using PyIR, a Python wrapper for IgBLAST v1.9, with IMGT germline references. Reads were filtered out if the reads had weak V/J assignments (E-value above 1e-6), no CDR3, stop codons, out-of-frame junctions, or ambiguous translated residues. A V3J clonotype was defined by an identical inferred V gene, J gene, and CDR3 amino acid sequence. Percentage overlap between repertoires was calculated by dividing the number of shared unique clonotypes by the size of the smaller repertoire. Three approaches were used to assess repertoire richness: RTK rarefaction, the Chao1 estimator, and Recon v2.1 estimates of unobserved clonotypes. Generation probabilities were computed with OLGA for all TCRbeta clonotypes obtained by the gDNA method from several donors. The table was pulled from immuneACCESS by TCRdb, which kept in-frame rearrangements only. Such tables lose some clones; where checked, under half of the loss comes from unresolved V genes, and the rest has no known cause. V, J and clone size are taken as reported in that table, and D and trimming were inferred from the DNA itself. This sample is represented by around 1.9 million clones; about 93% of them were singletons. 1.5% to 2% of the sample belongs to the ten largest clones.

About this clone: Its antigen remains undetermined. No base qualities exist here, and no much larger clone lies one base off it.

The study at large found these results: Naive subsets generally had larger estimated clonotype richness than memory subsets. Higher generation probabilities were observed for clonotypes shared by all four sorted-subset donors than for non-shared clonotypes. Sampling was restricted to blood, and TCR repertoires in tissue are likely to differ from TCR repertoires in blood. When a handful of donors were compared, the shared fraction of clonotypes was roughly 5% for naive CD4, roughly 3.3% for naive CD8, 2% to 2.5% for memory CD4, and about 0.36% for memory CD8. The small number of donors limited the genetic and exposure-history diversity represented. Rarefaction of sorted-subset datasets indicated incomplete sequencing despite the large sequencing depth. Based on pairwise subsampling, the degree of clonotype sharing among donors was expected to be affected by sequencing depth.

The CDR3 runs 15 amino acids, cysteine and phenylalanine included. Only the CDR3 portion is preserved as DNA: 45 bases, with reading frame beginning at the first base. From a lookup of the germline V gene, CDR1 and CDR2 are SGHNT and YENEEA. The germline V and J ends show losses of 5 bases and 6 bases respectively, and no gene match explains 10 bases of the junction. CD8 naive samples were obtained by positive selection for CCR7 among CD45RO-negative cells, yielding a CD45RA+CCR7+ population from which TemRA cells were excluded. The donors were healthy, HIV-negative adults with no recently reported acute infections or vaccinations. Every donor was a Caucasian adult living in Nashville, Tennessee, USA. Blood was obtained by leukapheresis, after which PBMCs were separated by Ficoll-Histopaque density gradient centrifugation and cryopreserved in liquid nitrogen vapor phase. Analytical flow cytometry was used to check the purity and quantity of every magnetically sorted T cell population. Genomic DNA was isolated from each sorted fraction and quantified by UV absorbance on a Nanodrop 2000c.

The sequenced sample consisted of naive CD8+ T cells from PBMCs. According to the study, the label for this sample's cell subset or site signals: CD45RA+CCR7+. Recombination connected TRBV11-3 to TRBJ2-3; 8 nucleotides in the junction match TRBD2. The receptor's source is a man aged 18 to 29 in good health. Some clones in this sample may be carry-over from other donors' samples. For the CDR3, the sequence is CASSPGTSGPDTQYF. The DNA sequence is given as TGTGCCAGCAGCCCCGGCACTAGCGGTCCGGATACGCAGTATTTT.